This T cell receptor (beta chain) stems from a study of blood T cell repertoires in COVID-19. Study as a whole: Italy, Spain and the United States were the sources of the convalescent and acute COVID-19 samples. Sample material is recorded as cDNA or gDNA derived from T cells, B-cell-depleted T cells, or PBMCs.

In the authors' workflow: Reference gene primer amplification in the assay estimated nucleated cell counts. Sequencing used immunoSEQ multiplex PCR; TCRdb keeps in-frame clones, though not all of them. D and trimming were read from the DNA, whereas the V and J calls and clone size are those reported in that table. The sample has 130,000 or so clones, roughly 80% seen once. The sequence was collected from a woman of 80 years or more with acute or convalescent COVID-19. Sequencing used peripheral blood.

CDR3 residues: CASSVVSANEQFF. DNA for the CDR3: TGTGCCAGCAGCGTAGTTAGCGCCAATGAGCAGTTCTTC. V gene TRBV9 combines with J gene TRBJ2-1; perhaps TRBD2 as D (5 bases). V shed 0 bases and J shed 6 bases, with 7 bases lying between them. The CDR3 extends over 13 amino acids. Looked up from germline, CDR1 is SGDLS and CDR2 is YYNGEE.